The 9 T cell receptor beta chains below all came from one sample that was sequenced in a study of T cells after yellow fever vaccination. TCRdb fed the 5' RACE reads into MiXCR, producing one record per CDR3 protein. The sample carries 320,000 or so distinct CDR3 sequences, about 7.8% recorded once. Material: PBMCs, obtained roughly seven weeks after the first yellow fever vaccination. The source of these receptors is a man between 18 and 29 years old who received the YFV17D yellow fever vaccine.

This clonotype showed up many times. The genes are TRBV4-1 and TRBJ2-3; 7 bases agree with TRBD2. V lost 1 base, J lost 5 bases, and 3 bases stayed unmatched. CDR1 is MGHRA and CDR2 is YSYEKL in the germline V gene. The CDR3 runs 14 residues. CDR3: CASSQAGGLDTQYF. DNA of the CDR3: TGCGCCAGCAGCCAAGCGGGGGGATTAGATACGCAGTATTTT.

The gene calls are TRBV6-5 and TRBJ2-7; D may be TRBD1 or TRBD2 (5 bases each). Germline V gene data show CDR1 as MNHEY and CDR2 as SVGAGI. Trimming shortened V by 2 bases and J by 3 bases, and 11 bases separated the two germline ends. The CDR3 runs 14 residues. The CDR3 nucleotides read TGTGCCAGCAGTTACGGGGGTACCGACTACGAGCAGTACTTC. It specifies CASSYGGTDYEQYF.

This clonotype was counted between two and nine times. The gene calls are TRBV7-2 and TRBJ2-4; 8 bases line up with TRBD1. The CDR3 has 14 amino acids. The V segment lost 4 bases and the J segment 8 bases; nucleotides outside the gene matches: 7. CDR1 is SGHTA and CDR2 is FQGNSA in the germline V gene. The CDR3: CASSWGTGGDIQYF. For the CDR3, the DNA is TGTGCCAGCAGCTGGGGGACAGGAGGGGACATTCAGTACTTC. The variable domain in full, with the rest retrieved from reference TRBV7-2 and TRBJ2-4, is GAGVSQSPSNKVTEKGKDVELRCDPISGHTALYWYRQSLGQGLEFLIYFQGNSAPDKSGLPSDRFSAERTGGSVSTLTIQRTQQEDSAVYLCASSWGTGGDIQYFGAGTRLSVL.

This clonotype showed up just a few times. The chain couples TRBV6-1 to TRBJ2-3; D is uncertain. The germline CDR1 and CDR2 sequences are MNHNS and SASEGT. Trimming removed 0 bases from V and 12 bases from J, with 10 bases in between. The CDR3 consists of 12 residues. CDR3 DNA: TGTGCCAGCAGTGAAGCGGGCCCGCCCCAGTATTTT. Encoded protein: CASSEAGPPQYF.

This rearrangement joins TRBV5-1 to TRBJ2-2; D is unclear. Germline V CDR1 and CDR2: SGHRS, YFSETQ. The CDR3 is 15 amino acids. Deletions cut 1 base from V and 1 base from J, with 8 bases between. In DNA, the CDR3 is TGCGCCAGCAGCTTGATAGGGATGAACACCGGGGAGCTGTTTTTT. As protein: CASSLIGMNTGELFF.

This clonotype has just a few counts. This chain links TRBV20-1 with TRBJ2-3; D is ambiguous. This CDR3 has 13 amino acids. Trimming took 4 bases from V and 3 from J, leaving 11 bases between them. Germline CDR1 DFQATT, CDR2 SNEGSKA (reference sequence). DNA of the CDR3: TGCAGTGCTATCCGCGGAGTAACAGATACGCAGTATTTT. Amino acid sequence: CSAIRGVTDTQYF.

The J gene is TRBJ2-2, the V gene TRBV12-5; D remains unclear. Germline CDR1 is LGHNT and CDR2 is FRNRAP. The CDR3 spans 13 residues. V lost 7 bases to trimming and J lost 2 bases, with 8 bases between them. The DNA for the CDR3 is TGTGCTAGTGCCCAGTCCAACACCGGGGAGCTGTTTTTT. It yields the protein CASAQSNTGELFF.

V usage is TRBV11-2 and J usage is TRBJ2-1; 15 nucleotides align to TRBD2. This CDR3 is built from 18 residues. The germline CDR1 and CDR2 sequences are SGHAT and FQNNGV. The V segment lost 3 bases and the J segment 1 base; nucleotides outside the gene matches: 4. CDR3 DNA: TGTGCCAGCAGCTTGCCGGGACTAGCGGGGGGATCCTACAATGAGCAGTTCTTC. It specifies CASSLPGLAGGSYNEQFF.

The chain carries TRBV2 and TRBJ2-3, with 9 bases fitting TRBD2. The CDR3 consists of 15 residues. J gave up 4 bases and V 4 bases, and 6 bases lay outside the gene matches. Germline loops: CDR1 SNHLY, CDR2 FYNNEI. The CDR3 nucleotides read TGTGCCAGCAGTGTGGAAGGCGGGGGGGCAGATACGCAGTATTTT. Amino acid sequence: CASSVEGGGADTQYF.